The 12 T cell receptor beta chains below come from one sample, sequenced in a study of cytomegalovirus exposure and HLA in healthy donors. 13 Jbeta primers and 60 Vbeta primers were used for the PCR. Only in-frame clones appear in the TCRdb table, and some are missing; sequencing was by immunoSEQ multiplex PCR. The profile shows approximately 100,000 clones, roughly 80% of them singletons. Sequencing was done on a sample of PBMCs. The source is a man aged 50 or older in good health and CMV-seropositive.

V usage is TRBV19 and J usage is TRBJ2-7; 7 bases align to TRBD1. With V trimmed by 1 base and J by 4 bases, 1 base remained unmatched. CDR3 size: 13 residues. In germline, CDR1 is LNHDA, CDR2 SQIVND (reference sequence). The CDR3: CASSIATGYEQYF. The CDR3 DNA reads as TGTGCCAGTAGTATAGCGACAGGGTACGAGCAGTACTTC.

This chain links TRBV5-1 with TRBJ2-2; D is uncertain. Germline CDR1 SGHRS, CDR2 YFSETQ. CDR3 size: 14 residues. V was pared by 0 bases and J by 4 bases, with 7 bases between. The CDR3 DNA is TGCGCCAGCAGCTTGGGACAACCCACCGGGGAGCTGTTTTTT. Translation: CASSLGQPTGELFF.

In its sample, this clone was seen once. The rearrangement joins TRBV30 to TRBJ1-4; no clear D gene. The CDR3 has 15 amino acids. Trimming took off 0 bases at V and 2 bases at J, with 10 bases between the two ends. In germline, CDR1 is GTSNPN, CDR2 SVGIG (reference sequence). CDR3 bases: TGTGCCTGGAGTGTAGCGGTGGGGACTAATGAAAAACTGTTTTTT. Its protein is CAWSVAVGTNEKLFF.

This chain uses TRBV5-4 with TRBJ2-7; tentatively, D is TRBD1 (6 bases). This CDR3 has 15 amino acids. From germline, CDR1 is SGHNT and CDR2 YYREEE (reference sequence). Trimming shortened V by 0 bases and J by 2 bases, and 12 bases separated the two germline ends. CDR3 region: CASSLVPGVAYEQYF. The CDR3 DNA is TGTGCCAGCAGCTTGGTGCCAGGGGTCGCCTACGAGCAGTACTTC.

CDR3 sequence: CASSLDPLSPQYF. The CDR3 DNA sequence: TGTGCCAGCAGCTTAGATCCCCTGTCCCCGCAGTATTTT. The chain links TRBV11-3 to TRBJ2-3; no clear D. The CDR3 has 13 amino acids. V lost 0 bases and J lost 10, with 11 bases in between. Germline V gene sequence: CDR1 SGHNT, CDR2 YENEEA.

The rearrangement links TRBV28 to TRBJ2-7; 13 bases map to TRBD2. V shed 4 bases and J 2 bases; nucleotides not matched to a gene: 8. Germline V gives CDR1 MDHEN, CDR2 SYDVKM. The CDR3 length is 17 residues. CDR3 sequence reads: CASSSMLGTSGTYEQYF. CDR3 DNA sequence: TGTGCCAGCAGTTCAATGCTCGGGACTAGCGGGACCTACGAGCAGTACTTC.

This clone was seen once. The chain employs TRBV27 and TRBJ2-1; 9 bases are shared with TRBD2. Germline assignment: CDR1 MNHEY and CDR2 SMNVEV (reference sequence). The length of the CDR3 is 14 residues. V was clipped by 3 bases and J by 7 bases; unmatched bases: 4. The DNA for the CDR3 is TGTGCCAGCAGTTTTAGTGGACTAGCGAATGAGCAGTTCTTC. This gives the protein CASSFSGLANEQFF.

There are a few counts of this clone. The CDR3 DNA is TGTGCCAGCAGCTCCTCAGGGGACAATCAGCCCCAGCATTTT. As protein: CASSSSGDNQPQHF. This chain connects TRBV7-2 to TRBJ1-5; TRBD1 might be the D (6 bases). Trimming left V 4 bases short and J 3 bases short, with 10 bases between. The CDR3 runs 14 residues. From germline, CDR1 is SGHTA and CDR2 FQGNSA.

The genes are TRBV6-1 and TRBJ2-2, with TRBD2 as a possible D gene (6 bases). Looked up from germline, CDR1 is MNHNS and CDR2 is SASEGT. CDR3 size: 17 residues. Trimming took 0 bases from V and 7 from J, leaving 18 bases between them. The CDR3 spells CASSEAGLRRGRGELFF. CDR3 DNA: TGTGCCAGCAGTGAAGCAGGACTCCGGCGGGGTCGCGGGGAGCTGTTTTTT.

The V call is TRBV28, the J call TRBJ1-1; TRBD1 matches at 8 bases. Per germline, CDR1 MDHEN and CDR2 SYDVKM. There are 14 residues in the CDR3. V gave up 6 bases and J gave up 1 base; unmatched junction bases: 4. The CDR3 nucleotides read TGTGCCAGCAGCCACGACAGGGGGAACACTGAAGCTTTCTTT. It specifies CASSHDRGNTEAFF.

There are a few counts of this clone. The chain carries TRBV5-4 and TRBJ1-1; D remains ambiguous. Trimming cost V 1 base and J 1 base, with 11 bases left between them. Germline V gene sequence: CDR1 SGHNT, CDR2 YYREEE (reference sequence). CDR3 length: 15 residues. The CDR3 reads CASSLYPTENTEAFF. The CDR3 DNA is TGTGCCAGCAGCTTGTACCCCACAGAGAACACTGAAGCTTTCTTT.

The rearrangement uses TRBV29-1 and TRBJ2-7; 7 nucleotides agree with TRBD1. Germline-derived CDR1 and CDR2 are SQVTM and ANQGSEA. The trim removed 6 bases at V and 3 bases at J, leaving 11 bases unmatched. CDR3 length equals 14 residues. CDR3 sequence reads: CSVNTGQTDYEQYF. CDR3 nucleotide sequence: TGCAGCGTCAATACGGGACAGACCGACTACGAGCAGTACTTC.